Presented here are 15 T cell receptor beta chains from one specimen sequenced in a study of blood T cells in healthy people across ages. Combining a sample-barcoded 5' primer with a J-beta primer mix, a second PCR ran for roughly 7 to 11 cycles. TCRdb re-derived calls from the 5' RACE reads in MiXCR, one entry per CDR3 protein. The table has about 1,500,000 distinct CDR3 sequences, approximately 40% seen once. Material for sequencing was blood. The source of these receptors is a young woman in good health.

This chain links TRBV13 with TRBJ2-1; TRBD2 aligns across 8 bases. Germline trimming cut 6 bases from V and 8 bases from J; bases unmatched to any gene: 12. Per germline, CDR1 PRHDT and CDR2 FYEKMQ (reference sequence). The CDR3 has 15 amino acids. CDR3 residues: CASSPGAGGVYEQFF. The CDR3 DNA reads TGTGCCAGCAGTCCTGGGGCGGGAGGCGTCTATGAGCAGTTCTTC.

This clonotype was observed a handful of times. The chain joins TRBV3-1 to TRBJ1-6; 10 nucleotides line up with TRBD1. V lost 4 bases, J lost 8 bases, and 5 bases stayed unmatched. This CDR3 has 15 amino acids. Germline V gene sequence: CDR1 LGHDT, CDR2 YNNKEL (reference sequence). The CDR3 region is CASSRTGTGDSPLHF. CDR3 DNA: TGTGCCAGCAGCCGGACCGGGACAGGGGATTCACCCCTCCACTTT.

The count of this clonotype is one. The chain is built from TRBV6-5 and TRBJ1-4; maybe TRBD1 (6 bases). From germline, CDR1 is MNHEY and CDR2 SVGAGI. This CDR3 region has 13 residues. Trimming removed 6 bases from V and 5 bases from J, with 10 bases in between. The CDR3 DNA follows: TGTGCCAGCAGGCAAGGGGGGAATGAAAAACTGTTTTTT. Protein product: CASRQGGNEKLFF.

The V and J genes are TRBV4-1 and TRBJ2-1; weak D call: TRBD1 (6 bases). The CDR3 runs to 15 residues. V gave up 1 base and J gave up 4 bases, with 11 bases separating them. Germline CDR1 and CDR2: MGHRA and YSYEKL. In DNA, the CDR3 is TGCGCCAGCAGCCAAGGGGCAGGGGAGTACAATGAGCAGTTCTTC. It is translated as CASSQGAGEYNEQFF.

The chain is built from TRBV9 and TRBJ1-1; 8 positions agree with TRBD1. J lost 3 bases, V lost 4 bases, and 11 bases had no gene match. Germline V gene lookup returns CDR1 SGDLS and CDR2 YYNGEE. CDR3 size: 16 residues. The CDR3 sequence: CASSPRTGTVYTEAFF. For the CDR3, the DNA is TGTGCCAGCAGCCCGAGGACAGGGACAGTCTACACTGAAGCTTTCTTT.

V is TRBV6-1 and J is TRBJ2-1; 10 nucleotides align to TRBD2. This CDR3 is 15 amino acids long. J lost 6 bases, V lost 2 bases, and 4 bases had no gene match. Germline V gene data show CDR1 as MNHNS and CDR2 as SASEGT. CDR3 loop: CASSELAGVSNEQFF. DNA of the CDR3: TGTGCCAGCAGTGAACTAGCGGGAGTCTCCAATGAGCAGTTCTTC.

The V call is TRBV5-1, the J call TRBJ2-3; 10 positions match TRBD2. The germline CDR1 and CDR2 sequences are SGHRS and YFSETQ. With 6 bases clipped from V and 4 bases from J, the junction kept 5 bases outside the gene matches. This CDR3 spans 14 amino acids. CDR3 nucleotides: TGCGCCAGCAAGAGCGGGGGGGCCTCAGATACGCAGTATTTT. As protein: CASKSGGASDTQYF. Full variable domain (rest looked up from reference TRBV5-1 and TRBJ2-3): KAGVTQTPRYLIKTRGQQVTLSCSPISGHRSVSWYQQTPGQGLQFLFEYFSETQRNKGNFPGRFSGRQFSNSRSEMNVSTLELGDSALYLCASKSGGASDTQYFGPGTRLTVL.

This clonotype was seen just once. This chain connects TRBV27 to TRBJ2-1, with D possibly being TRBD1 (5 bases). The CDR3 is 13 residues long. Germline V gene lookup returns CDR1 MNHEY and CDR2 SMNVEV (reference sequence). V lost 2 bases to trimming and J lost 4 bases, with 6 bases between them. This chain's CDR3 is CASSLRQYNEQFF. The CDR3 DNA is TGTGCCAGCAGTTTAAGACAGTACAATGAGCAGTTCTTC.

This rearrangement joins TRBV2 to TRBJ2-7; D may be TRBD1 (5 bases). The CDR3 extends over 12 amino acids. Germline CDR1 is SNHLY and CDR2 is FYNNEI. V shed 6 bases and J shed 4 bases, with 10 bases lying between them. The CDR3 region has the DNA TGTGCCAGCAGACAGGACGCATACGAGCAGTACTTC. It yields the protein CASRQDAYEQYF.

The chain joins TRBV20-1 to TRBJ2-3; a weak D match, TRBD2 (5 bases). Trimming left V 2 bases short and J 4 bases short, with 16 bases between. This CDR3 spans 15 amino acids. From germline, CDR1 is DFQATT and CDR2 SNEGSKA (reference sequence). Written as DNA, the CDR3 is TGCAGTGCTAGAAGGTCGGGATGGGTTTCAGATACGCAGTATTTT. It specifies CSARRSGWVSDTQYF.

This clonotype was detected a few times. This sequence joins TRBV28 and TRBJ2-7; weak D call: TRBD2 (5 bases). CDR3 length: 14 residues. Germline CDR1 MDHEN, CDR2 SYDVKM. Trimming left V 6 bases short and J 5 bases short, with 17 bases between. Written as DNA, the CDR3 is TGTGCCAGCAGGGGAGCTGGGAGCATCCACGAGCAGTACTTC. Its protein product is CASRGAGSIHEQYF.

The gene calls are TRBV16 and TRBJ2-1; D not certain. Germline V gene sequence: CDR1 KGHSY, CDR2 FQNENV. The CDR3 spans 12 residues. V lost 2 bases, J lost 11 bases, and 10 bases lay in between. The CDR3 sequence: CASSQIDPKQFF. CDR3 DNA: TGTGCCAGCAGCCAAATAGATCCTAAGCAGTTCTTC.

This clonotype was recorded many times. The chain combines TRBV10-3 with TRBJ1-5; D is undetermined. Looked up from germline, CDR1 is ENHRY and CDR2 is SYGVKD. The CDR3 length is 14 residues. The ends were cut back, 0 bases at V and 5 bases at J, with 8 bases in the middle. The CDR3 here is CAISESGGDQPQHF. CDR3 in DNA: TGTGCCATCAGTGAGTCCGGAGGAGATCAGCCCCAGCATTTT.

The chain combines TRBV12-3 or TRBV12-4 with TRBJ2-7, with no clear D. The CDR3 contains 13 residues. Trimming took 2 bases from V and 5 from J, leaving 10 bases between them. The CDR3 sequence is CASSLLSRNEQYF. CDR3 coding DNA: TGTGCCAGCAGTTTACTATCCAGGAACGAGCAGTACTTC.

DNA for the CDR3: TGTGCCAGCAGCTTAGGAGAGCCAAGGGGAGGAAATGAGCAGTTCTTC. It is translated as CASSLGEPRGGNEQFF. The chain links TRBV7-6 to TRBJ2-1; D perhaps matches TRBD2 (6 bases). This CDR3 region has 16 residues. V dropped 1 base and J dropped 7 bases, with 17 bases sitting between them. CDR1 is SGHVS and CDR2 is FNYEAQ in the germline V gene.